Below, 2 T cell receptor beta chains from the same sample are listed, as sequenced in a study of blood T cell repertoires in COVID-19. Using immunoSEQ multiplex PCR, the repertoire was profiled, and TCRdb retains in-frame clones only, with some absent. There are 150,000 to 180,000 clones in the sample; just under 85% occur only once, and around 32% lies in the top ten. The sequencing sample was made of peripheral blood. The origin of the receptors is a woman aged 60-75 years with acute or convalescent COVID-19.

The rearrangement links TRBV3-1 (or the pseudogene TRBV3-2) to TRBJ1-3; 9 bases agree with TRBD1. Trimming cost V 5 bases and J 4 bases; bases outside gene matches: 6. In germline, CDR1 is LGHDT, CDR2 YNNKEL (reference sequence). CDR3 length: 15 amino acids. The CDR3: CASSLQGAGGNTIYF. CDR3 DNA sequence: TGTGCCAGCAGCTTACAGGGGGCAGGCGGAAACACCATATATTTT.

The chain links TRBV11-2 to TRBJ2-5, with D possibly TRBD2 on 6 matching bases. The CDR3 has 15 residues. Germline values: CDR1 SGHAT, CDR2 FQNNGV. V lost 1 base, J lost 4 bases, and 13 bases lay in between. CDR3 in amino acids: CASSLGQGGRETQYF. In DNA, the CDR3 is TGTGCCAGCAGCTTAGGGCAGGGAGGTCGAGAGACCCAGTACTTC.